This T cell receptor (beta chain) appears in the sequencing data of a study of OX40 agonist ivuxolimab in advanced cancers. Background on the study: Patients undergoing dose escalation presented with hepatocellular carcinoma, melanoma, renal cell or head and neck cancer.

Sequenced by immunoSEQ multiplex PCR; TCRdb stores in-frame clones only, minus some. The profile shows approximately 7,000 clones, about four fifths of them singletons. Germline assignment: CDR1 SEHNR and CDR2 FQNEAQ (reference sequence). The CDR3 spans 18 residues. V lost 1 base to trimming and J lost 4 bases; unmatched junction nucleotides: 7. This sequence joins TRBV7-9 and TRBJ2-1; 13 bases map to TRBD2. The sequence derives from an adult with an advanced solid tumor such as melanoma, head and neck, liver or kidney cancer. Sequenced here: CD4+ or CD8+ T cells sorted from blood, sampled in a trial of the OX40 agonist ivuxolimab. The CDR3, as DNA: TGTGCCAGCAGCTTAGGAACTAGGACTAGCGGGAGTTACAATGAGCAGTTCTTC. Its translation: CASSLGTRTSGSYNEQFF.